This T cell receptor (beta chain) was retrieved from a study of CD8 T cells in ankylosing spondylitis. Study findings and constraints: Within matched ankylosing spondylitis synovial fluid, disease-linked clones were reportedly significantly enriched. Peripheral blood held disease-linked clones only at relatively low frequency, and these were CD8+. What seemed typical of ankylosing spondylitis blood was a TCR beta motif built from roughly 8 highly homologous variants. Prior literature has documented some motif variants in synovial fluid and blood from reactive arthritis.

Concerning this clonotype: The antigen is unknown.

Molecular-barcoded quantitative 5'-RACE produced these TCR beta libraries. A single record per CDR3 protein comes from TCRdb applying MiXCR to the 5' RACE reads. The sample lists almost 400,000 distinct CDR3 sequences, about 20% seen once, with about 16% in the top ten. V was cut by 5 bases and J by 1 base, with 17 bases left in between. Germline lookup yields CDR1 SGHVS and CDR2 FNYEAQ. This CDR3 has 16 residues. The TCR originated in a male donor with ankylosing spondylitis. The material sequenced was blood, either unsorted or a sorted T cell fraction (not recorded which). The chain joins TRBV7-6 to TRBJ1-1; D is perhaps TRBD1 (5 bases). Here the CDR3 DNA reads TGTGCCAGCAGCCGAGGTAGGGGCTCATCGAACACTGAAGCTTTCTTT. It codes for CASSRGRGSSNTEAFF.